A selection of T cell receptor beta chains follows, all from one sample in a study of metastatic and nonmetastatic thyroid tumors. TCRdb used MiXCR to call clones anew from the PCR reads. The sample lists 25,000 to 30,000 clones, roughly 17% seen once, with about 6.5% in the top ten. The sequenced material came from blood. These receptors all come from a male donor with papillary thyroid cancer or a benign thyroid nodule (not recorded which). Some clones in this sample may be carry-over from other donors' samples. The CDR3 runs from the conserved cysteine through the conserved F or W. A D gene is named only where the DNA matches it firmly. Rows give clone size only sometimes, using once, few, many, or a class for an expanded clone.

j_call v_call d_call clone_size cdr3_nt cdr3_aa
TRBJ2-1 TRBV6-2/TRBV6-3 NA few TGTGCCAGCAGTGTGCTATTGGGCGGGAACGGAGGTGAGCAGTTCTTC CASSVLLGGNGGEQFF
TRBJ2-5 TRBV7-6 NA many TGTGCCAGCAGCCGGGGACGGCAAGAGACCCAGTACTTC CASSRGRQETQYF
TRBJ1-2 TRBV6-1 TRBD1 NA TGTGCCAGCAGTGAAGACAGGGGGCACGGCTACACCTTC CASSEDRGHGYTF
TRBJ1-1 TRBV18 NA many TGTGCCAGCTCACCAAGGGGGGGTACTCAGAACACTGAAGCCTTCTTT CASSPRGGTQNTEAFF
TRBJ2-5 TRBV11-1 NA NA TGTGCCAGCAGCCCGACAGGTCTTTTAGGAGAGGCCCAGTACTTC CASSPTGLLGEAQYF
TRBJ2-1 TRBV11-2 TRBD1 NA TGTGCCAGCAGCCCCGACGTGTGGACAGGATCGGACAATGAGCAGTTCTTC CASSPDVWTGSDNEQFF
TRBJ1-6 TRBV6-6 TRBD1 few TGTGCCAGCAGTTACGGTACAGGGGGGTCACCCCTCCACTTT CASSYGTGGSPLHF
TRBJ1-1 TRBV28 NA medium-sized TGTGCCAGCAGATTCCAGGGGTCAAACACTGAAGCTTTCTTT CASRFQGSNTEAFF
TRBJ1-2 TRBV5-1 NA many TGCGCCAGCAGCTTGCGAGGGGACCCTAACTATGGCTACACCTTC CASSLRGDPNYGYTF
TRBJ1-2 TRBV7-3 NA many TGTGCCAGCAGCTTAACGGGAATTCGGGACTATGGCTACACCTTC CASSLTGIRDYGYTF
TRBJ2-7 TRBV5-1 TRBD1 NA TGCGCCAGCAGCTTCGGGACAGGGCCTTACGAGCAGTACTTC CASSFGTGPYEQYF
TRBJ2-7 TRBV6-1 NA many TGTGCCAGCAGCACCCTGGTGGGGTCAACCTACGAGCAGTACTTC CASSTLVGSTYEQYF
TRBJ2-3 TRBV3-1 NA many TGTGCCAGCGGGACGAGGACAACAGATACGCAGTATTTT CASGTRTTDTQYF
TRBJ2-2 TRBV6-4 TRBD2 many TGTGCCGGCAGTGAGGTTTTGTTCGGAGGCGGGGGGCTGTTTTTT CAGSEVLFGGGGLFF
TRBJ1-1 TRBV9 NA many TGTGCCTCCAGCGACGGCCGGGGGTCCCTCCCTGAAGCTTTCTTT CASSDGRGSLPEAFF
TRBJ2-3 TRBV20-1 TRBD2 many TGCAGTGTAGACGGCCGGACTAGCGGGAGTTCAGGCACAGATACGCAGTATTTT CSVDGRTSGSSGTDTQYF
TRBJ2-1 TRBV18 TRBD2 many TGTGCCAGCTCACCACTGCGGGAGACTGGCAATGTGCAGTTCTTC CASSPLRETGNVQFF
TRBJ2-1 TRBV14 TRBD2 many TGTGCCAGCAGCCAAGTAGCGGGTGTATCCTACAATGAGCAGTTCTTC CASSQVAGVSYNEQFF
TRBJ2-7 TRBV6-1 NA NA TGTGCCAGCCAAGGCTGGATCCCCGTGGACGAGCAGTACTTC CASQGWIPVDEQYF
TRBJ2-2 TRBV6-4 TRBD2 NA TGTGCCAGCAGTGTGGCTAGCGGGGGCACCGGGGAGCTGTTTTTT CASSVASGGTGELFF
TRBJ2-1 TRBV7-9 NA many TGTGCCAGCAGCACGCGACAGGACGGGGCCTCCTACAATGAGCAGTTCTTC CASSTRQDGASYNEQFF
TRBJ2-7 TRBV6-1 TRBD1 many TGTGCCAGCAGTGAATCGGGACAGGGGACCTACGAGCAGTACTTC CASSESGQGTYEQYF
TRBJ2-5 TRBV20-1 TRBD2 many TGCAGTGCTCGAAGGACTAGCGACGTCGAGACCCAGTACTTC CSARRTSDVETQYF
TRBJ1-4 TRBV5-1 NA many TGCGCCAGCAGCTTGGATGGCAGGATGGCTGAAAAACTGTTTTTT CASSLDGRMAEKLFF
TRBJ2-1 TRBV12-3/TRBV12-4 TRBD2 once TGTGCCAGCAGTCCTAGCGGGAGAGGCGTTGTTGGCGAGCAGTTCTTC CASSPSGRGVVGEQFF
TRBJ1-4 TRBV7-8 TRBD1 many TGTGCCAGCAGCTTAGAGTGGACAGGGAGTGAAAAACTGTTTTTT CASSLEWTGSEKLFF
TRBJ2-2 TRBV25-1 TRBD1 many TGTGCCAGCAGTGAACCAGGGGGCCTGGCCGGGGAGCTGTTTTTT CASSEPGGLAGELFF
TRBJ2-7 TRBV27 NA medium-sized TGTGCCAGCAGTTCGGGGGGCCCGAGCTCCTACGAGCAGTACTTC CASSSGGPSSYEQYF
TRBJ2-1 TRBV7-6 TRBD1 NA TGTGCCATCAGCTTAGCGGTAGGGACAGGGGGCAATGATCAGTTCTTC CAISLAVGTGGNDQFF
TRBJ2-3 TRBV27 NA NA TGTGCCAGCAGTTTAAGGCAGGTCACAGATACGCAGTATTTT CASSLRQVTDTQYF
TRBJ2-1 TRBV9 NA many TGTGCCAGCAGCGTAACGGAGGGCCACCCTTTGGTCCAAAATGAGCAGTTCTTC CASSVTEGHPLVQNEQFF
TRBJ1-1 TRBV25-1 TRBD1 many TGTGCCAGCATCCCGGACAGGGACAACACTGAAGCTTTCTTT CASIPDRDNTEAFF
TRBJ2-1 TRBV7-9 NA few TGTGCCAGTAGCTTTGGAAACAATGAGCAGTTCTTC CASSFGNNEQFF
TRBJ2-1 TRBV19 TRBD2 many TGTGCCAGTAGTATAGGACTAGCGGTCCCGGTTGGCAATGAGCAGTTCTTC CASSIGLAVPVGNEQFF
TRBJ2-7 TRBV15 NA NA TGTGCCACCAGCAGAGTTTCCTACGATCAGTACTTC CATSRVSYDQYF
TRBJ2-7 TRBV19 TRBD2 many TGTGCCAGTAGTATCAGTGTGGCGGGAGCGGGCGAGCAGTACTTC CASSISVAGAGEQYF
TRBJ2-1 TRBV7-9 NA few TGTGACAGCAGTTTAATCTACAATGAGCAGTTCTTC CDSSLIYNEQFF
TRBJ2-5 TRBV10-2 TRBD2 many TGCGCCAGCAGAACGGGACTAGCGGGAGGGGGGGGCGAGACCCAGTACTTC CASRTGLAGGGGETQYF
TRBJ1-1 TRBV18 NA many TGTGCCAGCTCACCACGGGGGAACAGCGGGGGGGCTGAAGCTTTCTTT CASSPRGNSGGAEAFF
TRBJ1-4 TRBV6-1 NA medium-sized TGTGCCAGCAGTGATCGGGACGGAGGGGAAAAACTGTTTTTT CASSDRDGGEKLFF
TRBJ2-1 TRBV11-1 TRBD1 many TGTGCCAGCAGCCCTCTCCTCCATGACAGGGGGCATAATGAGCAGTCCTTC CASSPLLHDRGHNEQSF
TRBJ1-1 TRBV5-1 NA many TGCACCAGCAGCTTCGGGGGAGACACTGAAGCTTTCTTT CTSSFGGDTEAFF
TRBJ2-7 TRBV27 NA medium-sized TGTGCCAGCAGCTCCTACGAGCAGTACTTC CASSSYEQYF
TRBJ2-1 TRBV27 TRBD1 many TGTGCCAGCACCAGCCGGGACAGGAGATACAATGAGCAGTTCTTC CASTSRDRRYNEQFF
TRBJ2-2 TRBV6-1 TRBD2 few TGTGCCAGCAGCGGGAGACTAGCGGACACCGGGGAGCTGTTTTTT CASSGRLADTGELFF
TRBJ2-7 TRBV27 NA few TGTGCCAGCATTTCAATGGGACATCTAGCCTACGAGCAGTACTTC CASISMGHLAYEQYF
TRBJ2-3 TRBV30 TRBD2 many TGTGCCTGGAGTGATACTAGCGGCACAGATACGCAGTATTTT CAWSDTSGTDTQYF
TRBJ1-2 TRBV6-2/TRBV6-3 NA medium-sized TGTGCCAGCAATTACAGGGTCTCACGCTGGGATTATGGCTACACCTTC CASNYRVSRWDYGYTF
TRBJ1-4 TRBV28 NA few TGTGCCAGCAGGCCCATATATAGCCCGTTGGAACTGTTTTTT CASRPIYSPLELFF
TRBJ2-7 TRBV18 TRBD1 many TGTGCCAGCTCACTAGATTCAGGGGGAGTGGACGAGCAGTACTTC CASSLDSGGVDEQYF
TRBJ2-7 TRBV11-1 NA many TGTGCCAGCAGCTTCGTAAGCTCCGGGACCGAGCAGTACTTC CASSFVSSGTEQYF
TRBJ1-1 TRBV5-1 TRBD1 many TGCGCCAGCAGCGGACCGGACAGGGGGGAGATTAAAGCTTTCTTT CASSGPDRGEIKAFF
TRBJ2-2 TRBV10-1 NA many TGCGCCAGCAGTGATGTGGGGATCGGGGAGCTGTTTTTT CASSDVGIGELFF
TRBJ1-5 TRBV28 NA few TGTGTAAGCAGCGGGGGGAGGGGAGGCCAGCCCCAGCATTTT CVSSGGRGGQPQHF
TRBJ2-7 TRBV7-8 NA NA TGTGCCAGCAGCATCAGACAGGTTCCCTACGAGCATTACTTC CASSIRQVPYEHYF
TRBJ1-3 TRBV11-2 NA many TGTGCCAGCAGCTTAGATCGAACTTCTGGAAACACCATATATTTT CASSLDRTSGNTIYF
TRBJ1-2 TRBV9 NA many TGTGCCAGCAGCTTGGGACGCGCGGATTATGGCTACACCTTC CASSLGRADYGYTF
TRBJ2-1 TRBV27 NA many TGTGCCAGCAGTTTATCCCTAGCGACTACGGGGAATGAGCAGTTCTTC CASSLSLATTGNEQFF
TRBJ1-1 TRBV5-7 NA many TGTGCCAGCAGCTCGGACTCTCCGCGAAGGGGTTACACTGAAGCTTTCTTT CASSSDSPRRGYTEAFF